The 10 T cell receptor beta chains below were found in one sample sequenced in a study of CD8 T cells in Susac syndrome. After extraction with the RNeasy kit, 0.5 to 1 ug of the RNA was reverse transcribed using random hexamers. TCRdb redid the calling of the immunoSEQ multiplex PCR reads with MiXCR, one entry per CDR3 protein. The sample consists of 250,000 to 300,000 distinct CDR3 sequences, 65% to 90% of them appearing once. The sample comprised CD8+ T cells from PBMCs. Receptor source: a human donor with multiple sclerosis.

The chain recombines TRBV10-2 with TRBJ1-5; D is perhaps TRBD1 (6 bases). Trimming shortened V by 3 bases and J by 3 bases, and 9 bases separated the two germline ends. Germline CDR1 reads WSHSY; CDR2 reads SAAADI. This CDR3 is 14 amino acids long. The CDR3 nucleotides are TGCGCCAGCAGTGACGGACAGTTCAATCAGCCCCAGCATTTT. Translating gives CASSDGQFNQPQHF.

The rearrangement links TRBV28 to TRBJ2-7; D is unclear. The CDR3 totals 16 residues. Trimming pared 1 base from V and 7 bases from J, leaving 20 bases between. Germline lookup yields CDR1 MDHEN and CDR2 SYDVKM. In DNA, the CDR3 is TGTGCCAGCAGTTTATTGTCCCCAGCTCTCGCGGAAGAGCAGTACTTC. It translates to CASSLLSPALAEEQYF.

V usage is TRBV7-6 and J usage is TRBJ2-1; 9 bases map to TRBD2. The germline V gene has CDR1 SGHVS and CDR2 FNYEAQ. V gave up 0 bases and J gave up 0 bases; unmatched junction bases: 6. The CDR3 spans 18 residues. CDR3 nucleotide sequence: TGTGCCAGCAGCTTAGCGCTTAGCGGGAGTATCTCCTACAATGAGCAGTTCTTC. Its protein is CASSLALSGSISYNEQFF.

This chain connects TRBV28 to TRBJ2-7; 8 nucleotides agree with TRBD1. Trimming removed 2 bases from V and 4 bases from J; junction bases left unmatched: 7. This CDR3 spans 15 amino acids. Germline values: CDR1 MDHEN, CDR2 SYDVKM. CDR3 sequence reads: CASSLAQGAGYEQYF. CDR3 nucleotides: TGTGCCAGCAGTTTAGCGCAGGGGGCGGGGTACGAGCAGTACTTC.

This clonotype was counted a single time. V gene TRBV6-2 or TRBV6-3 combines with J gene TRBJ2-7; 8 nucleotides agree with TRBD2. V dropped 1 base and J dropped 1; count of bases not matched to a gene: 3. CDR3 length equals 15 residues. CDR1 and CDR2 (germline): MNHEY, SVGEGT. The CDR3 loop reads CASSYYSGASYEQYF. The CDR3 DNA reads TGTGCCAGCAGTTACTATAGCGGGGCGTCCTACGAGCAGTACTTC.

CDR3 in amino acids: CAISDSDNRLGDGYTF. CDR3 nucleotides: TGTGCCATCAGTGACTCGGACAACCGCCTGGGGGATGGCTACACCTTC. The chain uses TRBV10-3 and TRBJ1-2, with D tentatively TRBD1 (5 bases). The germline V gene encodes CDR1 ENHRY and CDR2 SYGVKD. The V end was cut by 3 bases, the J end by 6 bases, with 20 bases between. This CDR3 comprises 16 residues.

This rearrangement joins TRBV19 to TRBJ1-5, with 10 bases that match TRBD1. Germline loops: CDR1 LNHDA, CDR2 SQIVND (reference sequence). CDR3 length: 15 residues. With V trimmed by 6 bases and J by 7 bases, 9 bases remained unmatched. The CDR3 sequence is CASSHWDRGDQPQHF. The CDR3 DNA is TGTGCCAGTAGCCATTGGGACAGGGGCGACCAGCCCCAGCATTTT.

CDR3 nucleotides: TGCGCCAGCAGCTTGGAGCAGAGCTCCTACGAGCAGTACTTC. Its translation: CASSLEQSSYEQYF. The V and J genes are TRBV5-1 and TRBJ2-7; D gene unclear. Trimming stripped 0 bases from V and 0 bases from J, with 7 bases between. In germline, CDR1 is SGHRS, CDR2 YFSETQ. The CDR3 contains 14 residues. Together with reference TRBV5-1 and TRBJ2-7, the CDR3 gives the full variable domain: KAGVTQTPRYLIKTRGQQVTLSCSPISGHRSVSWYQQTPGQGLQFLFEYFSETQRNKGNFPGRFSGRQFSNSRSEMNVSTLELGDSALYLCASSLEQSSYEQYFGPGTRLTVT.

The chain recombines TRBV11-2 with TRBJ1-2; D remains unclear. Germline loops: CDR1 SGHAT, CDR2 FQNNGV. The V and J ends lost 0 bases and 4 bases respectively, with 9 bases between them. The CDR3 contains 14 residues. The CDR3 bases are TGTGCCAGCAGCTTAGATCTAGGGTCCTATGGCTACACCTTC. Its translation is CASSLDLGSYGYTF.

V usage is TRBV19 and J usage is TRBJ1-5; D is uncertain. Per the germline V gene, CDR1 is LNHDA and CDR2 is SQIVND (reference sequence). This CDR3 contains 13 residues. Trimming removed 8 bases from V and 3 bases from J, with 11 bases in between. In DNA form, the CDR3 reads TGTGCCAGTGATACGGTAAACAATCAGCCCCAGCATTTT. Encoded protein: CASDTVNNQPQHF.